Presented here are 17 T cell receptor beta chains from one specimen sequenced in a study of cytomegalovirus exposure and HLA in healthy donors. The PCR used 60 Vbeta and 13 Jbeta primers. Repertoires were generated with immunoSEQ multiplex PCR, while TCRdb's copy carries only in-frame clones and drops some. The sample table includes some 76,000 clones. Sequenced material: PBMCs. The origin of the receptors is a female donor in good health and CMV-seropositive.

CDR3 sequence reads: CASSPDPGLNTEAFF. The CDR3 coding sequence is TGTGCCAGCTCACCAGATCCGGGGTTGAACACTGAAGCTTTCTTT. V usage is TRBV18 and J usage is TRBJ1-1; D is uncertain. The CDR3 totals 15 residues. V lost 2 bases and J 0 bases, leaving 10 bases between the germline ends. Germline CDR1 is KGHSH and CDR2 is LQKENI.

The chain recombines TRBV27 with TRBJ2-1, with no clear D. This CDR3 is 17 amino acids long. From germline, CDR1 is MNHEY and CDR2 SMNVEV (reference sequence). V was shortened by 0 bases and J by 0 bases, with 12 bases between the two germline ends. The CDR3 DNA is TGTGCCAGCAGTTTATCGATCCCTATCGACTCCTACAATGAGCAGTTCTTC. It yields the protein CASSLSIPIDSYNEQFF.

This chain connects TRBV18 to TRBJ1-3, with D possibly TRBD1 on 6 matching bases. Germline CDR1 is KGHSH and CDR2 is LQKENI. This CDR3 has 14 amino acids. Between the trimmed V and J ends, which lost 6 bases and 4 bases, there was a span of 13 bases. The chain's CDR3 is CASSPPGDGNTIYF. The CDR3, as DNA: TGTGCCAGCTCCCCCCCAGGGGACGGAAACACCATATATTTT.

The chain is built from TRBV18 and TRBJ1-2; 12 bases align to TRBD1. The CDR3 sequence is 14 residues long. The trim removed 6 bases at V and 6 bases at J, leaving 5 bases unmatched. Germline V gene data show CDR1 as KGHSH and CDR2 as LQKENI. The CDR3 DNA follows: TGTGCCAGCTCGTCGGGACAGGGGGCGGATGGCTACACCTTC. The encoded protein is CASSSGQGADGYTF. The variable domain in full, with the rest retrieved from reference TRBV18 and TRBJ1-2, is NAGVMQNPRHLVRRRGQEARLRCSPMKGHSHVYWYRQLPEEGLKFMVYLQKENIIDESGMPKERFSAEFPKEGPSILRIQQVVRGDSAAYFCASSSGQGADGYTFGSGTRLTVV.

J is TRBJ2-7 and V is TRBV7-9; 8 positions agree with TRBD1. Per the germline V gene, CDR1 is SEHNR and CDR2 is FQNEAQ (reference sequence). The CDR3 sequence is 16 residues long. With V trimmed by 1 base and J by 2 bases, 7 bases remained unmatched. The CDR3 here is CASSLVGQGRTYEQYF. CDR3 DNA: TGTGCCAGCAGCTTAGTTGGACAGGGTCGGACCTACGAGCAGTACTTC.

The rearrangement uses TRBV7-6 and TRBJ1-1; 8 positions match TRBD1. CDR1 SGHVS and CDR2 FNYEAQ come from the germline V gene. The CDR3 is 16 amino acids. V lost 1 base and J lost 4; bases outside the gene matches: 8. CDR3 bases: TGTGCCAGCAGCTTAGGCCCAGGGGGCGCGGGCACTGAAGCTTTCTTT. It is translated as CASSLGPGGAGTEAFF. Full variable domain (remainder filled in from reference TRBV7-6 and TRBJ1-1): GAGVSQSPRYKVTKRGQDVALRCDPISGHVSLYWYRQALGQGPEFLTYFNYEAQQDKSGLPNDRFSAERPEGSISTLTIQRTEQRDSAMYRCASSLGPGGAGTEAFFGQGTRLTVV.

The J gene is TRBJ2-7, the V gene TRBV6-6; the match to TRBD1 covers 9 bases. With V trimmed by 2 bases and J by 5 bases, 7 bases remained unmatched. In germline, CDR1 is MNHNY, CDR2 SVGAGI (reference sequence). The CDR3 contains 15 residues. The CDR3 region is CASSYATGGRDEQYF. The CDR3 DNA reads as TGTGCCAGCAGTTACGCCACAGGGGGCAGGGACGAGCAGTACTTC.

This chain connects TRBV10-3 to TRBJ2-3; D unresolved. With 3 bases removed from V and 2 bases from J, the gap between germline ends came to 9 bases. Germline V gives CDR1 ENHRY, CDR2 SYGVKD. The CDR3 runs 14 residues. The CDR3 region has the DNA TGTGCCATCAGTGACCCGACAATCACAGATACGCAGTATTTT. Its protein is CAISDPTITDTQYF.

Written as DNA, the CDR3 is TGCAGCGTTGGAAGTGTGGCTCAGGACAATGAGCAGTTCTTC. Its translation is CSVGSVAQDNEQFF. The chain carries TRBV29-1 and TRBJ2-1; no clear D gene. The germline V gene encodes CDR1 SQVTM and CDR2 ANQGSEA. V was cut by 4 bases and J by 5 bases, with 15 bases left in between. This CDR3 comprises 14 residues.

The CDR3 spells CASSIGTGRTDTQYF. The CDR3 DNA reads as TGTGCCAGTAGTATTGGGACAGGGCGGACAGATACGCAGTATTTT. V gene TRBV19 combines with J gene TRBJ2-3; 9 nucleotides line up with TRBD1. The CDR3 is made up of 15 amino acids. After removal of 3 bases from V and 3 bases from J, the junction contained 4 bases not matched to a gene. Germline CDR1 and CDR2: LNHDA and SQIVND (reference sequence). Variable domain in full (rest from reference TRBV19 and TRBJ2-3): DGGITQSPKYLFRKEGQNVTLSCEQNLNHDAMYWYRQDPGQGLRLIYYSQIVNDFQKGDIAEGYSVSREKKESFPLTVTSAQKNPTAFYLCASSIGTGRTDTQYFGPGTRLTVL.

The V gene is TRBV27, the J gene TRBJ2-7, with a tentative D call TRBD1 (5 bases). The germline V gene has CDR1 MNHEY and CDR2 SMNVEV (reference sequence). V lost 6 bases and J 1 base, leaving 10 bases between the germline ends. The CDR3 runs 13 residues. Written as DNA, the CDR3 is TGTGCCAGCAGATTACGACAGTCCTACGAGCAGTACTTC. It specifies CASRLRQSYEQYF.

This sequence joins TRBV5-8 and TRBJ1-2, with D hard to call. Trimming pared 4 bases from V and 4 bases from J, leaving 14 bases between. The CDR3 extends over 14 amino acids. Per germline, CDR1 SGHTS and CDR2 YDEGEE. CDR3 in amino acids: CASSSRLTPYGYTF. Here the CDR3 DNA reads TGTGCCAGCAGCAGCCGCCTGACTCCCTATGGCTACACCTTC.

V gene TRBV18 combines with J gene TRBJ1-2, with D maybe TRBD1 (5 bases). This CDR3 contains 15 residues. V lost 1 base to trimming and J lost 6 bases, with 15 bases between them. The germline V gene encodes CDR1 KGHSH and CDR2 LQKENI. The CDR3 coding sequence is TGTGCCAGCTCACCACGCAGGGAGGCTGCCGATGGCTACACCTTC. The encoded protein is CASSPRREAADGYTF.

The chain joins TRBV30 to TRBJ2-7, with 9 bases lining up with TRBD2. V trimming: 7 bases; J trimming: 0 bases; junction bases outside the gene matches: 13. This CDR3 region has 16 residues. Germline values: CDR1 GTSNPN, CDR2 SVGIG (reference sequence). The CDR3 is CASRDSGGPFSYEQYF. In DNA form, the CDR3 reads TGTGCCTCCCGTGATAGCGGGGGTCCTTTCTCCTACGAGCAGTACTTC.

This chain joins TRBV9 and TRBJ2-2; the D is unclear. The CDR3 contains 14 residues. In germline, CDR1 is SGDLS, CDR2 YYNGEE. V lost 2 bases and J 3 bases, leaving 8 bases between the germline ends. CDR3 sequence: CASSVDGYTGELFF. The DNA of the CDR3 is TGTGCCAGCAGCGTCGACGGGTACACCGGGGAGCTGTTTTTT.

The chain uses TRBV18 and TRBJ2-5, with 8 nucleotides matching TRBD1. The J segment lost 5 bases and the V segment lost 0 bases, leaving 8 bases of the junction unmatched. The CDR3 sequence is 16 residues long. CDR1 is KGHSH, CDR2 LQKENI, per germline. The CDR3 DNA reads as TGTGCCAGCTCACCACCTTCGACAGGGGTGAGGGAGACCCAGTACTTC. This encodes CASSPPSTGVRETQYF.

The CDR3 here is CASSRGTSGTGELFF. DNA for the CDR3: TGCGCCAGCAGCCGAGGGACTAGCGGCACCGGGGAGCTGTTTTTT. The chain carries TRBV5-1 and TRBJ2-2; 11 nucleotides match TRBD2. The germline CDR1 and CDR2 sequences are SGHRS and YFSETQ. The CDR3 is made up of 15 amino acids. V trimming: 4 bases; J trimming: 4 bases; junction bases outside the gene matches: 3.